One sample yielded the 17 T cell receptor beta chains listed below, sequenced in a study of blood T cell repertoires in COVID-19. Measured with immunoSEQ multiplex PCR; TCRdb has only the in-frame clones, and not every one. This sample yields 60,000 to 80,000 clones, of which just under 95% are seen a single time; approximately 6.2% belongs to the top ten. Sample: peripheral blood. These receptors came from a human donor in a cohort sampled during active COVID-19.

The table lists this clone with a few counts. A junction boundary mismatches the germline segment, possibly from a read error. This rearrangement joins TRBV7-7 to TRBJ2-1, with 8 bases fitting TRBD1. The germline V gene encodes CDR1 SSHAT and CDR2 FNYEAQ (reference sequence). CDR3 length equals 15 residues. In DNA form, the CDR3 reads TGTGCTAGCAGCTTAGGGGGACAGGTCAACAATGAGCAGTTCTTC. Protein product: CASSLGGQVNNEQFF.

This clone has just one count. The chain employs TRBV6-5 and TRBJ1-2, with D possibly matching TRBD1 (6 bases). V gave up 4 bases and J gave up 7 bases, with 10 bases separating them. Germline CDR1 reads MNHEY; CDR2 reads SVGAGI. This CDR3 is 12 amino acids long. The CDR3, as DNA: TGTGCCAGCAGTTTACAGGGTGGTGGCTACACCTTC. Its translation is CASSLQGGGYTF.

The chain employs TRBV2 and TRBJ1-3, with 7 bases identical to TRBD1. V gave up 8 bases and J gave up 0 bases; unmatched junction bases: 10. CDR1 is SNHLY and CDR2 is FYNNEI in the germline V gene. CDR3 size: 16 residues. The CDR3 here is CASHETGQISGNTIYF. The CDR3 region has the DNA TGTGCCAGCCACGAGACAGGGCAAATCTCTGGAAACACCATATATTTT.

The rearrangement links TRBV7-2 to TRBJ2-1, with TRBD2 identical over 8 bases. The germline CDR1 and CDR2 sequences are SGHTA and FQGNSA. Trimming removed 6 bases from V and 1 base from J; junction bases left unmatched: 5. The CDR3 is made up of 15 amino acids. The CDR3 reads CASRVAGSSYNEQFF. The DNA for the CDR3 is TGTGCCAGCAGGGTAGCGGGGTCTTCCTACAATGAGCAGTTCTTC.

The V call is TRBV28, the J call TRBJ1-5; no firm D call. The CDR3 consists of 14 residues. Germline CDR1 and CDR2: MDHEN and SYDVKM. The DNA of the CDR3 is TGTGCAAAATTCAAGGAGAATAGCAATCAGCCCCAGCATTTT. Its protein is CAKFKENSNQPQHF.

A single count supports this clone. V gene TRBV11-2 combines with J gene TRBJ1-2, with a tentative D call TRBD1 (5 bases). The CDR3 covers 17 residues. Germline assignment: CDR1 SGHAT and CDR2 FQNNGV. V lost 5 bases to trimming and J lost 2 bases, with 21 bases between them. CDR3 nucleotide sequence: TGTGCCAGCAGCCCCATCTCCAAGACAGCAGTAAACTATGGCTACACCTTC. Translation gives CASSPISKTAVNYGYTF.

This sequence joins TRBV7-8 and TRBJ1-4; 10 nucleotides line up with TRBD1. Germline V gene data show CDR1 as SGHVS and CDR2 as FQNEAQ. The CDR3 length is 14 residues. Unmatched junction bases numbered 4, after V lost 5 bases and J lost 7 bases. The CDR3 loop reads CASSIRDRGEKLFF. The CDR3 DNA follows: TGTGCCAGCAGCATCCGGGACAGGGGTGAAAAACTGTTTTTT.

The chain joins TRBV28 to TRBJ1-4; D might be TRBD1 (6 bases). Trimming cost V 6 bases and J 8 bases, with 10 bases left between them. CDR3 length equals 12 residues. From germline, CDR1 is MDHEN and CDR2 SYDVKM. This CDR3 reads CASRQGREKLFF. The DNA of the CDR3 is TGTGCCAGCAGACAGGGTCGGGAAAAACTGTTTTTT.

The chain has TRBV9 and TRBJ2-6; a possible D gene is TRBD1 (6 bases). CDR3 length: 18 residues. Trimming stripped 0 bases from V and 2 bases from J, with 15 bases between. Germline V lookup: CDR1 SGDLS, CDR2 YYNGEE. Here the CDR3 reads CASSVDGQRNAGANVLTF. The CDR3 region has the DNA TGTGCCAGCAGCGTAGATGGACAGAGAAATGCTGGGGCCAACGTCCTGACTTTC.

The chain is built from TRBV11-2 and TRBJ1-5; 8 nucleotides match TRBD1. This CDR3 spans 15 amino acids. After removal of 4 bases from V and 3 bases from J, the junction contained 5 bases not matched to a gene. Germline V gene lookup returns CDR1 SGHAT and CDR2 FQNNGV. The CDR3 is CASSSQGGPNQPQHF. The CDR3 DNA sequence: TGTGCCAGCAGCTCACAGGGGGGTCCCAATCAGCCCCAGCATTTT. The full variable domain, rest sourced from reference TRBV11-2 and TRBJ1-5, is EAGVAQSPRYKIIEKRQSVAFWCNPISGHATLYWYQQILGQGPKLLIQFQNNGVVDDSQLPKDRFSAERLKGVDSTLKIQPAKLEDSAVYLCASSSQGGPNQPQHFGDGTRLSIL.

As DNA, the CDR3 is TGTGCCAGCAGTTCCGACAGGGTGCAAAACATTCAGTACTTC. The encoded protein is CASSSDRVQNIQYF. V is TRBV6-5 and J is TRBJ2-4; TRBD1 aligns across 7 bases. Unmatched junction bases numbered 5, after V lost 4 bases and J lost 5 bases. The germline CDR1 and CDR2 sequences are MNHEY and SVGAGI. The CDR3 extends over 14 amino acids.

The CDR3 loop is CASNSGGAVDTQYF. CDR3 coding DNA: TGTGCCAGCAATAGCGGGGGGGCCGTAGATACGCAGTATTTT. V and J are TRBV2 and TRBJ2-3, with TRBD2 identical over 11 bases. Germline-derived CDR1 and CDR2 are SNHLY and FYNNEI. CDR3 length: 14 residues. After removal of 7 bases from V and 5 bases from J, the junction contained 5 bases not matched to a gene.

The genes are TRBV12-5 and TRBJ1-3; tentatively, D is TRBD1 (6 bases). The CDR3 runs to 17 residues. Germline CDR1 is LGHNT and CDR2 is FRNRAP. The V and J ends lost 1 base and 0 bases respectively, with 13 bases between them. The CDR3 bases are TGTGCTAGTGGTTTGGGAACAGGGATAAGCTCTGGAAACACCATATATTTT. Translating gives CASGLGTGISSGNTIYF.

The chain couples TRBV6-6 to TRBJ2-5, with TRBD2 matching 7 bases. There are 13 residues in the CDR3. The trim removed 8 bases at V and 1 base at J, leaving 4 bases unmatched. Looked up from germline, CDR1 is MNHNY and CDR2 is SVGAGI (reference sequence). CDR3: CASVSGAQETQYF. In nucleotides, the CDR3 is TGTGCCAGCGTGAGCGGGGCCCAAGAGACCCAGTACTTC.

J is TRBJ2-2 and V is TRBV5-1; TRBD2 is a possible D gene (5 bases). The CDR3 loop spans 14 amino acids. Germline-derived CDR1 and CDR2 are SGHRS and YFSETQ. With 9 bases removed from V and 2 bases from J, the gap between germline ends came to 14 bases. CDR3 sequence (DNA): TGCGCCACCGCTCCAACTAGAAACACCGGGGAGCTGTTTTTT. Encoded protein: CATAPTRNTGELFF.

V is TRBV5-1 and J is TRBJ2-1; TRBD2 aligns across 9 bases. V trimming: 0 bases; J trimming: 8 bases; junction bases outside the gene matches: 12. CDR1 SGHRS and CDR2 YFSETQ come from the germline V gene. The length of the CDR3 is 17 residues. The CDR3 reads CASSLEGLARGGDEQFF. The CDR3, as DNA: TGCGCCAGCAGCTTGGAAGGGTTAGCCCGCGGGGGGGATGAGCAGTTCTTC.

The rearrangement uses TRBV6-4 and TRBJ2-3; TRBD2 is a possible D gene (5 bases). This CDR3 contains 13 residues. Germline assignment: CDR1 MRHNA and CDR2 SNTAGT. Trimming took off 2 bases at V and 4 bases at J, with 7 bases between the two ends. CDR3 residues: CASSDGLADTQYF. CDR3 sequence (DNA): TGTGCCAGCAGTGACGGACTTGCAGATACGCAGTATTTT.